Shown below are 29 T cell receptor beta chains from a single sample sequenced in a study of blood T cell repertoires in COVID-19. The table came from immunoSEQ multiplex PCR; TCRdb's copy has only in-frame clones and leaves some out. The sample has 180,000 or so clones; about 86% are singletons. The sequenced sample consisted of peripheral blood. These receptors all stem from a man younger than 30 with acute or convalescent COVID-19.

The chain has TRBV11-2 and TRBJ2-1; 11 nucleotides agree with TRBD1. This CDR3 has 13 residues. CDR1 and CDR2 (germline): SGHAT, FQNNGV. The V segment lost 5 bases and the J segment 10 bases; nucleotides outside the gene matches: 4. Here the CDR3 DNA reads TGTGCCAGCAGCCGGGACAGGGGGAAAGAGCAGTTCTTC. Translating gives CASSRDRGKEQFF.

This chain joins TRBV5-1 and TRBJ1-4; the match to TRBD1 covers 9 bases. J was trimmed by 8 bases and V by 4 bases; bases with no gene match: 9. The CDR3 spans 15 residues. Looked up from germline, CDR1 is SGHRS and CDR2 is YFSETQ. This chain's CDR3 is CASSLGQGDYEKLFF. CDR3 coding DNA: TGCGCCAGCAGCCTGGGACAGGGCGACTACGAAAAACTGTTTTTT.

The chain recombines TRBV5-1 with TRBJ1-2; possible D gene TRBD1, 5 bases. From germline, CDR1 is SGHRS and CDR2 YFSETQ. Between the trimmed V and J ends, which lost 1 base and 10 bases, there was a span of 14 bases. The CDR3 sequence is 13 residues long. The CDR3 bases are TGCGCCAGCAGCTTGTTTCAGGGATTGGACTACACCTTC. Translating it yields CASSLFQGLDYTF.

The chain links TRBV27 to TRBJ1-2, with D possibly TRBD1 on 5 matching bases. Germline CDR1 and CDR2: MNHEY and SMNVEV (reference sequence). The germline V and J ends were trimmed by 4 bases and 3 bases, with 18 bases remaining between them. The CDR3 has 16 residues. The CDR3 DNA sequence: TGTGCCAGCAGTTCAATTTACAGGAACTACTACTATGGCTACACCTTC. Its protein is CASSSIYRNYYYGYTF.

The V and J genes are TRBV2 and TRBJ1-5, with D unresolved. The CDR3 extends over 15 amino acids. CDR1 is SNHLY and CDR2 is FYNNEI in the germline V gene. The V and J ends lost 7 bases and 2 bases respectively, with 15 bases between them. The chain's CDR3 is CASTPQTAGNQPQHF. CDR3 bases: TGTGCCAGCACTCCTCAGACTGCCGGCAATCAGCCCCAGCATTTT.

This clone showed up just a few times. The genes are TRBV5-1 and TRBJ1-2; TRBD1 matches 9 bases. Germline loops: CDR1 SGHRS, CDR2 YFSETQ. There are 15 residues in the CDR3. V dropped 4 bases and J dropped 2; count of bases not matched to a gene: 6. The CDR3 spells CASSINRGPNYGYTF. The CDR3 DNA sequence: TGCGCCAGCAGCATAAACAGGGGGCCCAACTATGGCTACACCTTC.

V is TRBV19 and J is TRBJ2-4; D unresolved. V dropped 3 bases and J dropped 0 bases, with 6 bases sitting between them. CDR1 and CDR2 (germline): LNHDA, SQIVND (reference sequence). The CDR3 has 14 residues. CDR3 nucleotides: TGTGCCAGTAGTATCAGACTAGCCAAAAACATTCAGTACTTC. Encoded protein: CASSIRLAKNIQYF. Filled out from reference TRBV19 and TRBJ2-4, the complete variable domain reads DGGITQSPKYLFRKEGQNVTLSCEQNLNHDAMYWYRQDPGQGLRLIYYSQIVNDFQKGDIAEGYSVSREKKESFPLTVTSAQKNPTAFYLCASSIRLAKNIQYFGAGTRLSVL.

V and J are TRBV15 and TRBJ2-2; TRBD2 matches at 11 bases. The trim removed 2 bases at V and 6 bases at J, leaving 8 bases unmatched. This CDR3 is 17 amino acids long. Germline CDR1 is LNHNV and CDR2 is YYDKDF (reference sequence). The CDR3 region is CATSRNLAGGRSGELFF. Here the CDR3 DNA reads TGTGCCACCAGCAGAAACCTAGCGGGGGGACGCTCCGGGGAGCTGTTTTTT.

J is TRBJ2-4 and V is TRBV16, with 8 bases that match TRBD1. Germline V gene lookup returns CDR1 KGHSY and CDR2 FQNENV. CDR3 size: 16 residues. Trimming removed 4 bases from V and 8 bases from J; junction bases left unmatched: 13. The CDR3 DNA is TGTGCCAGCAGCCCGATTCCTGGACAGGGTGAGGACATTCAGTACTTC. Protein product: CASSPIPGQGEDIQYF.

The sample holds a few counts of this clone. The chain has TRBV10-1 and TRBJ2-7; 7 bases align to TRBD1. V lost 6 bases and J lost 5; bases outside the gene matches: 7. Germline lookup yields CDR1 WNHNN and CDR2 SYGVQD (reference sequence). This CDR3 is 13 amino acids long. In nucleotides, the CDR3 is TGCGCCAGCAGCCGGGTAGACAGGGACGAGCAGTACTTC. Encoded protein: CASSRVDRDEQYF.

The chain links TRBV7-5 to TRBJ1-6. TRBV7-5 is a pseudogene. This CDR3 comprises 16 residues. Here the CDR3 DNA reads TGTGCCAGAAGCTTTACGACTGAGTTAGGATCCTCACCCCTCCACTTT. Its protein is CARSFTTELGSSPLHF.

The chain is built from TRBV7-2 and TRBJ2-4, with 8 nucleotides matching TRBD2. Trimming took 1 base from V and 5 from J; bases not matched to a gene: 10. CDR1 is SGHTA and CDR2 is FQGNSA in the germline V gene. This CDR3 region has 17 residues. The CDR3, as DNA: TGTGCCAGCAGCTTAGGAGGACTAGCCGAAATAGAAAACATTCAGTACTTC. Amino acid sequence: CASSLGGLAEIENIQYF.

This chain joins TRBV15 and TRBJ1-1, with TRBD1 identical over 8 bases. Trimming at V came to 0 bases and at J to 1 base, leaving 4 bases not matched to a gene. Germline assignment: CDR1 LNHNV and CDR2 YYDKDF (reference sequence). CDR3 length: 16 amino acids. The CDR3 DNA reads as TGTGCCACCAGCAGAGATGCCGGGACAGGGAACACTGAAGCTTTCTTT. It is translated as CATSRDAGTGNTEAFF.

This chain links TRBV3-1 (or the pseudogene TRBV3-2) with TRBJ2-7, with D tentatively TRBD2 (5 bases). Germline loops: CDR1 LGHDT, CDR2 YNNKEL (reference sequence). Trimming shortened V by 4 bases and J by 2 bases, and 9 bases separated the two germline ends. CDR3 length: 13 amino acids. The CDR3 DNA sequence: TGTGCCAGCAGCCTTCTCGGGGCCTACGAGCAGTACTTC. It is translated as CASSLLGAYEQYF.

The table lists this clone with a count of one. The chain has TRBV2 and TRBJ2-5; 10 bases are shared with TRBD1. Germline assignment: CDR1 SNHLY and CDR2 FYNNEI. There are 17 residues in the CDR3. Trimming took 1 base from V and 4 from J; bases not matched to a gene: 9. CDR3 bases: TGTGCCAGCAGTGAAGTTCTCGGACAGGGGGGGGCAGAGACCCAGTACTTC. Translated: CASSEVLGQGGAETQYF. Complete variable domain (other parts from reference TRBV2 and TRBJ2-5): EPEVTQTPSHQVTQMGQEVILRCVPISNHLYFYWYRQILGQKVEFLVSFYNNEISEKSEIFDDQFSVERPDGSNFTLKIRSTKLEDSAMYFCASSEVLGQGGAETQYFGPGTRLLVL.

This chain joins TRBV30 and TRBJ1-5; 7 bases match TRBD1. Unmatched junction bases numbered 4, after V lost 3 bases and J lost 5 bases. Germline CDR1 GTSNPN, CDR2 SVGIG (reference sequence). The CDR3 is 13 amino acids. The chain's CDR3 is CAWSSQGYQPQHF. The CDR3 DNA follows: TGTGCCTGGAGCTCACAGGGGTATCAGCCCCAGCATTTT.

The rearrangement joins TRBV10-1 to TRBJ2-1, with 7 nucleotides matching TRBD2. V lost 10 bases to trimming and J lost 7 bases; unmatched junction nucleotides: 13. The CDR3 is 14 residues long. Germline V gives CDR1 WNHNN, CDR2 SYGVQD (reference sequence). The CDR3 here is CATAPGLVPNEQFF. CDR3 nucleotide sequence: TGCGCCACAGCACCAGGACTAGTACCAAATGAGCAGTTCTTC.

The chain recombines TRBV13 with TRBJ1-1; possible D gene TRBD1, 5 bases. The V end was cut by 5 bases, the J end by 0 bases, with 10 bases between. The CDR3 is 14 amino acids. Germline CDR1 and CDR2: PRHDT and FYEKMQ (reference sequence). For the CDR3, the DNA is TGTGCCAGCAGCGGAGGGGCGGTGAACACTGAAGCTTTCTTT. Translating gives CASSGGAVNTEAFF.

This sequence joins TRBV7-3 and TRBJ2-5; 10 positions match TRBD1. Germline CDR1 reads SGHTA; CDR2 reads FQGTGA. V lost 4 bases to trimming and J lost 5 bases; unmatched junction nucleotides: 7. The CDR3 runs to 15 residues. The CDR3 spells CASSSGQGISETQYF. The CDR3 coding sequence is TGTGCCAGCAGCTCGGGACAGGGGATTAGTGAGACCCAGTACTTC.

The rearrangement uses TRBV14 and TRBJ1-1, with D hard to call. The germline gives CDR1 SGHDN, CDR2 FVKESK. V lost 3 bases, J lost 1 base, and 9 bases lay in between. This CDR3 spans 14 amino acids. CDR3 bases: TGTGCCAGCAGCCAGACGCCAGGGAACACTGAAGCTTTCTTT. Translating it yields CASSQTPGNTEAFF.

The chain combines TRBV10-2 with TRBJ2-2; 15 bases agree with TRBD2. The CDR3 runs to 20 residues. Germline assignment: CDR1 WSHSY and CDR2 SAAADI. V was pared by 5 bases and J by 0 bases, with 10 bases of the junction left unmatched. The CDR3 loop is CASSPPGLAGGPANTGELFF. DNA for the CDR3: TGCGCCAGCAGTCCTCCGGGACTAGCGGGGGGCCCCGCGAACACCGGGGAGCTGTTTTTT.

The chain combines TRBV10-1 with TRBJ2-7; D unresolved. The V end lost 2 bases, the J end lost 7 bases, and 9 bases lay between the germline ends. Germline CDR1 and CDR2: WNHNN and SYGVQD (reference sequence). This CDR3 comprises 12 residues. The CDR3 reads CASSEGFSEQYV. Written as DNA, the CDR3 is TGCGCCAGCAGTGAGGGCTTCTCGGAGCAGTACGTC.

This rearrangement joins TRBV3-1 (or the pseudogene TRBV3-2) to TRBJ2-1; 9 bases agree with TRBD1. V lost 8 bases and J lost 5; bases outside the gene matches: 4. The CDR3 runs 13 residues. Germline loops: CDR1 LGHDT, CDR2 YNNKEL (reference sequence). Here the CDR3 reads CASGQGLNNEQFF. The CDR3 DNA sequence: TGTGCCAGCGGACAGGGGCTAAACAATGAGCAGTTCTTC.

The rearrangement links TRBV5-3 to TRBJ2-7, with a weak D call TRBD1 (6 bases). TRBV5-3 is given ORF status, its function remaining uncertain. Trimming pared 1 base from V and 0 bases from J, leaving 11 bases between. CDR3 length: 15 amino acids. CDR3 bases: TGTGCCAGAAGCTTGATGGGGACACCCTCCTACGAGCAGTACGTC. It specifies CARSLMGTPSYEQYV.

As DNA, the CDR3 is TGTGCCAGCAGCTTGTACAGGGTGAACACCGGGGAGCTGTTTTTT. Protein sequence: CASSLYRVNTGELFF. V is TRBV5-4 and J is TRBJ2-2; the D gene is possibly TRBD1 (6 bases). The V gene lost 1 base and the J gene lost 1 base, with 8 bases spanning the gap. This CDR3 region has 15 residues. Germline CDR1 is SGHNT and CDR2 is YYREEE (reference sequence). The full variable domain, completed using reference TRBV5-4 and TRBJ2-2, is ETGVTQSPTHLIKTRGQQVTLRCSSQSGHNTVSWYQQALGQGPQFIFQYYREEENGRGNFPPRFSGLQFPNYSSELNVNALELDDSALYLCASSLYRVNTGELFFGEGSRLTVL.

V usage is TRBV6-1 and J usage is TRBJ2-1; 8 positions match TRBD2. With 0 bases clipped from V and 4 bases from J, the junction kept 5 bases outside the gene matches. The CDR3 has 16 residues. The germline gives CDR1 MNHNS, CDR2 SASEGT. CDR3 coding DNA: TGTGCCAGCAGTGAAGCGACAGTAGCGGGATACAATGAGCAGTTCTTC. Encoded protein: CASSEATVAGYNEQFF.

The chain recombines TRBV28 with TRBJ2-2, with 9 bases fitting TRBD2. Per germline, CDR1 MDHEN and CDR2 SYDVKM. The CDR3 spans 13 residues. After removal of 7 bases from V and 5 bases from J, the junction contained 2 bases not matched to a gene. CDR3 coding DNA: TGTGCCAGCACCACTAGCGGGACCGGGGAGCTGTTTTTT. Translation gives CASTTSGTGELFF.

The chain links TRBV6-1 to TRBJ2-7, with 10 bases matching TRBD1. The V and J ends lost 0 bases and 3 bases, in that order; junction bases with no gene match: 2. This CDR3 contains 15 residues. In germline, CDR1 is MNHNS, CDR2 SASEGT. The CDR3: CASSEAWTGGYEQYV. CDR3 DNA sequence: TGTGCCAGCAGTGAAGCCTGGACAGGGGGCTACGAGCAGTACGTC.

The rearrangement links TRBV5-8 to TRBJ1-5; 7 positions match TRBD1. The germline V gene encodes CDR1 SGHTS and CDR2 YDEGEE. CDR3 size: 17 residues. V lost 4 bases, J lost 4 bases, and 14 bases stayed unmatched. CDR3 amino acids: CASSGQWGQRLNQPQHF. The CDR3 coding sequence is TGTGCCAGCAGCGGGCAGTGGGGACAGAGATTGAATCAGCCCCAGCATTTT.